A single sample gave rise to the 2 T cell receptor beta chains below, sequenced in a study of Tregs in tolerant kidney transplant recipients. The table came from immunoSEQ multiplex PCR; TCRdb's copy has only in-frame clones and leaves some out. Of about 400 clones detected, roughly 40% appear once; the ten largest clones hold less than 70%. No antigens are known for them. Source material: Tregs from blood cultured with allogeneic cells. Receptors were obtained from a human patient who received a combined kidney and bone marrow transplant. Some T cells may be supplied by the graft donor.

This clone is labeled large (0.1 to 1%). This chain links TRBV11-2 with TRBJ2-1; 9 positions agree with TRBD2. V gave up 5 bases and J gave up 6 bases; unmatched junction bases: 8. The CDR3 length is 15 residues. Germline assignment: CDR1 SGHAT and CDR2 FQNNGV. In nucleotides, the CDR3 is TGTGCCAGCAGCCCGGGACTAGCACCGAGCAATGAGCAGTTCTTC. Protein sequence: CASSPGLAPSNEQFF.

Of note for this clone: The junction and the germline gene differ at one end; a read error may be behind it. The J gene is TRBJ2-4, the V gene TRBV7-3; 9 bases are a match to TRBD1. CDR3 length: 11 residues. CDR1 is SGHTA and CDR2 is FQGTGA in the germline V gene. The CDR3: CASSLGTGWNF. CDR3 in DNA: TGTGCCAGCAGCTTAGGGACAGGGTGGAACTTC. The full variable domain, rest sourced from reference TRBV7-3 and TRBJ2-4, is GAGVSQTPSNKVTEKGKYVELRCDPISGHTALYWYRQSLGQGPEFLIYFQGTGAADDSGLPNDRFFAVRPEGSVSTLKIQRTERGDSAVYLCASSLGTGWNFGAGTRLSVL.